The entry that follows covers one T cell receptor beta chain sequence. The CDR3 is 15 amino acids. Trimming removed 2 bases at V and 0 bases at J, with 8 bases between. Per germline, CDR1 SGHVS and CDR2 FNYEAQ. The sequencing template was cDNA reverse transcribed from extracted RNA. The repertoire was sequenced with immunoSEQ multiplex PCR; TCRdb's copy has only in-frame clones and lacks some. The sample lists hundreds of thousands of clones, over 45% seen once, with 0.75% to 0.95% in the top ten. These data are taken from a study of CD8+ T cells in alopecia areata. Study-level background: Administration of oral tofacitinib to treated patients was at 5 to 10 mg twice daily.

Treatment given: oral pan-JAK inhibitor, 5-10 mg twice daily. The origin of this receptor is a human donor with alopecia areata. The chain combines TRBV7-6 with TRBJ2-1, with a weak D call TRBD2 (6 bases). The source material was CD4+ T cells sorted from blood, sampled at approximately week 51, from a patient treated with tofacitinib. Written as DNA, the CDR3 is TGTGCCAGCAGCTTATCCGGGAGCTCCTACAATGAGCAGTTCTTC. Protein product: CASSLSGSSYNEQFF.